These T cell receptor beta chains were read from a single sample in a study of identical twins. MiXCR, applied by TCRdb to the 5' RACE reads, yields one record per CDR3 protein. The repertoire holds more than 1.5 million distinct CDR3 sequences, with less than 35% as singletons. Specimen: cord blood. The receptor source for this set is a newborn girl in good health. Both conserved end residues are trimmed from each CDR3. Fields, in order: J gene, V gene, clone size, CDR3 protein. Not every row has a clone size; where given, it reads once, few, many or a size class.

TRBJ2-5	TRBV5-1	NA	ASSLLLGGINEQY
TRBJ2-5	TRBV7-2	many	ASSLVLDTKRPQY
TRBJ2-2	TRBV20-1	few	SARSGNTGELF
TRBJ2-1	TRBV6-1	many	ASSETSGSNEQF
TRBJ1-1	TRBV3-1	NA	VSSHEGGYTEAF
TRBJ2-7	TRBV7-9	NA	ASNPTGGVVQQY
TRBJ2-1	TRBV18	NA	ASSPRPSGSYNEQF
TRBJ2-1	TRBV13	few	ASGEGVAHNEQF
TRBJ2-3	TRBV20-1	few	SAVTGTDTQY
TRBJ2-5	TRBV13	few	ASSLPTGRLLDEQY
TRBJ2-1	TRBV5-1	many	ASSLGSSSYNEQF
TRBJ2-5	TRBV6-7	few	ASRTDREETQY
TRBJ1-3	TRBV29-1	NA	SVRTTSGNTIY
TRBJ2-7	TRBV20-1	NA	SHRGRDEQY
TRBJ2-3	TRBV27	few	ASSPAGRRAVTDTQY
TRBJ2-5	TRBV6-1	few	ASSEALQETQY
TRBJ2-1	TRBV29-1	NA	SVAGGRVGNEQF
TRBJ1-1	TRBV3-1	NA	ASSLLRFSEAF
TRBJ1-5	TRBV2	few	ASSEARGGNQPQH
TRBJ2-1	TRBV7-2	many	ASSSDRGSYNEQF
TRBJ2-1	TRBV28	few	ASSSTLAGDHNEQF
TRBJ1-1	TRBV27	NA	ASSLGQGLMNTEAF
TRBJ2-7	TRBV20-1	NA	SAQQGRRDEQY
TRBJ2-7	TRBV27	many	ASSPHEQY
TRBJ1-2	TRBV28	NA	ATGDRGPKGYT
TRBJ1-5	TRBV4-1	NA	ASSQGIRQGSNQPQH
TRBJ2-5	TRBV5-1	NA	APIPVQY
TRBJ2-7	TRBV20-1	many	SARSTGAAYEQY
TRBJ2-1	TRBV6-5	NA	ASTQRQRGNNEQF
TRBJ2-6	TRBV28	NA	ASSFLTGNSGANVLT
TRBJ2-4	TRBV4-1	NA	ASSQPLAGAVNEQY
TRBJ2-7	TRBV4-1	NA	ASSHRLVSGSGSSYEQY
TRBJ1-2	TRBV12-3/TRBV12-4	NA	ASIFDRGHYGYT
TRBJ1-4	TRBV12-3/TRBV12-4	NA	ASSFRSGEGEKLF
TRBJ1-1	TRBV5-6	NA	ASSWRQGKAF
TRBJ2-3	TRBV21-1	NA	ASSSSTSGVLTDTQY
TRBJ1-6	TRBV10-3	NA	AISDGGGNSPLH
TRBJ2-1	TRBV28	few	ASLSGNHNEQF
TRBJ1-2	TRBV24-1	NA	ATSPGGNYGYT
TRBJ1-2	TRBV7-8	NA	ASSSRPWGYT
TRBJ2-2	TRBV14	few	ASSQEVNTGELF
TRBJ1-2	TRBV10-3	few	AITEGPRGYGYT
TRBJ2-7	TRBV9	once	ASSVGVSGSWGEYEQY
TRBJ2-7	TRBV9	NA	ASSPGTSGGPLYEQY
TRBJ2-3	TRBV28	NA	ASSLTWLGTDTQY
TRBJ2-2	TRBV18	NA	ASSTTGTTNTGELF